Shown below are 27 T cell receptor beta chains from a single sample sequenced in a study of response to subunit inactivated influenza vaccine. TCRdb called the RT-PCR reads again in MiXCR, with one record for every CDR3 protein. Of 650,000 to 800,000 distinct CDR3 sequences in the sample, less than 20% are singletons; the top ten hold about 11%. The material was PBMCs from blood, obtained more than 4 days after vaccination. Receptor source: a middle-aged man who received an inactivated influenza vaccine.

The CDR3 DNA follows: TGTGCCAGCAGTTTACCGGGACAGGATTCGGGGGACACTGAAGCTTTCTTT. It yields the protein CASSLPGQDSGDTEAFF. The J gene is TRBJ1-1, the V gene TRBV28, with TRBD1 identical over 8 bases. The V segment lost 2 bases and the J segment 3 bases; nucleotides outside the gene matches: 11. Germline assignment: CDR1 MDHEN and CDR2 SYDVKM. The length of the CDR3 is 17 residues.

This clonotype was counted a few times. The V gene is TRBV7-2, the J gene TRBJ1-1; unclear D gene. The CDR3 sequence is 14 residues long. Germline loops: CDR1 SGHTA, CDR2 FQGNSA. V lost 5 bases and J lost 2, with 12 bases in between. The CDR3 bases are TGTGCCAGCAGCAAACTAACAGTTAACACTGAAGCTTTCTTT. Amino acid sequence: CASSKLTVNTEAFF.

The chain uses TRBV5-5 and TRBJ2-3; 15 bases are a match to TRBD2. The CDR3 is made up of 16 amino acids. Germline V gene sequence: CDR1 SGHKS, CDR2 YYEKEE (reference sequence). V was pared by 5 bases and J by 8 bases, with 9 bases of the junction left unmatched. CDR3 loop: CASRATGTSGGSTQYF. DNA for the CDR3: TGTGCCAGCAGAGCGACCGGGACTAGCGGGGGGAGTACGCAGTATTTT.

This clonotype was seen a few times. V gene TRBV29-1 combines with J gene TRBJ2-2; 9 bases align to TRBD1. J lost 0 bases, V lost 2 bases, and 4 bases had no gene match. Germline CDR1 SQVTM, CDR2 ANQGSEA. The CDR3 has 16 residues. CDR3 coding DNA: TGCAGCGTTGAATCCCGGGACAGGGCGAACACCGGGGAGCTGTTTTTT. This encodes CSVESRDRANTGELFF.

This clonotype turned up a few times. The chain carries TRBV20-1 and TRBJ1-6; 8 bases align to TRBD1. The ends lost 1 base at V and 7 bases at J; junction bases unmatched: 9. Germline V lookup: CDR1 DFQATT, CDR2 SNEGSKA (reference sequence). This CDR3 has 16 amino acids. CDR3: CSARAPYGQGNSPLHF. The CDR3 region has the DNA TGCAGTGCTAGAGCGCCGTACGGACAGGGAAATTCACCCCTCCACTTT.

In DNA form, the CDR3 reads TGTGCCAGCAGCCAAGGTCAGGGTCTGGGGGAGACCCAGTACTTC. Translation gives CASSQGQGLGETQYF. The chain uses TRBV14 and TRBJ2-5, with D possibly TRBD1 on 5 matching bases. Trimming removed 1 base at V and 5 bases at J, with 14 bases between. The CDR3 consists of 15 residues. Germline V gene data show CDR1 as SGHDN and CDR2 as FVKESK. Complete variable domain (other parts from reference TRBV14 and TRBJ2-5): EAGVTQFPSHSVIEKGQTVTLRCDPISGHDNLYWYRRVMGKEIKFLLHFVKESKQDESGMPNNRFLAERTGGTYSTLKVQPAELEDSGVYFCASSQGQGLGETQYFGPGTRLLVL.

This clonotype was seen a handful of times. This chain links TRBV3-1 with TRBJ2-3; TRBD2 matches 7 bases. CDR3 size: 15 residues. J gave up 2 bases and V 5 bases, and 7 bases lay outside the gene matches. Germline V lookup: CDR1 LGHDT, CDR2 YNNKEL (reference sequence). CDR3 in DNA: TGTGCCAGCAGCGCCTATCTAGCGGACACAGATACGCAGTATTTT. This translates into CASSAYLADTDTQYF.

This clonotype was seen repeatedly, ten times or more. The chain is built from TRBV7-2 and TRBJ2-7; the D gene is possibly TRBD1 (6 bases). CDR1 is SGHTA, CDR2 FQGNSA, per germline. The CDR3 runs to 14 residues. V gave up 0 bases and J gave up 2 bases, with 8 bases separating them. The CDR3 nucleotides are TGTGCCAGCAGCTTAGCGACAGGAACCTACGAGCAGTACTTC. It yields the protein CASSLATGTYEQYF.

This clonotype was found many times. The rearrangement uses TRBV20-1 and TRBJ2-5; 7 bases map to TRBD2. Unmatched junction bases numbered 9, after V lost 0 bases and J lost 2 bases. CDR1 is DFQATT, CDR2 SNEGSKA, per germline (reference sequence). CDR3 length equals 16 residues. The CDR3 DNA follows: TGCAGTGCTAGAGATCGTAGGCTAGCGGTACAAGAGACCCAGTACTTC. This translates into CSARDRRLAVQETQYF.

The rearrangement joins TRBV6-2 or TRBV6-3 to TRBJ2-7; D unresolved. This CDR3 is built from 12 residues. The ends were cut back, 8 bases at V and 6 bases at J, with 14 bases in the middle. The germline V gene encodes CDR1 MNHEY and CDR2 SVGEGT. CDR3 protein: CASRVQEREQYF. The CDR3 region has the DNA TGTGCCAGCCGTGTTCAGGAGCGCGAGCAGTACTTC.

This clonotype has a single count. V is TRBV27 and J is TRBJ2-7; D call uncertain. V lost 3 bases and J lost 2, with 14 bases in between. This CDR3 is built from 15 residues. Germline V CDR1 and CDR2: MNHEY, SMNVEV (reference sequence). As DNA, the CDR3 is TGTGCCAGCAGTTTTGAAGGGTATGGGACCTACGAGCAGTACTTC. It is translated as CASSFEGYGTYEQYF.

Notes on this clonotype: At one boundary the junction diverges from the germline segment, which might be a read error. The CDR3 region has the DNA TGTGCCAGCAGACCGAGGGCGGGGGCAACCTACAATGTGCAGTTCTTC. Protein: CASRPRAGATYNVQFF. The rearrangement links TRBV7-2 to TRBJ2-1, with D perhaps TRBD2 (7 bases). The germline gives CDR1 SGHTA, CDR2 FQGNSA. The CDR3 covers 16 residues.

CDR3 DNA sequence: TGTGCCAGCAGGACAGGGGGCGGGGGAGGCTCCTACGAGCAGTACTTC. This codes for CASRTGGGGGSYEQYF. This chain uses TRBV28 with TRBJ2-7; 10 bases map to TRBD1. Germline V gene lookup returns CDR1 MDHEN and CDR2 SYDVKM. The V gene end was trimmed by 6 bases and the J gene end by 0 bases; junction bases not matched to a gene: 8. This CDR3 has 16 residues. The whole variable domain, filled in from reference TRBV28 and TRBJ2-7, reads DVKVTQSSRYLVKRTGEKVFLECVQDMDHENMFWYRQDPGLGLRLIYFSYDVKMKEKGDIPEGYSVSREKKERFSLILESASTNQTSMYLCASRTGGGGGSYEQYFGPGTRLTVT.

At least ten counts were recorded for this clonotype. The chain uses TRBV6-2 or TRBV6-3 and TRBJ2-2; D gene ambiguous. V lost 4 bases and J lost 6, with 15 bases in between. This CDR3 is 15 amino acids long. CDR1 is MNHEY, CDR2 SVGEGT, per germline. This CDR3 is CASSFVGLDAGELFF. As DNA, the CDR3 is TGTGCCAGCAGTTTCGTGGGTCTAGATGCCGGGGAGCTGTTTTTT.

This clonotype was picked up a small number of times. This chain connects TRBV20-1 to TRBJ2-5, with TRBD2 matching 12 bases. This CDR3 has 16 amino acids. Trimming removed 0 bases from V and 4 bases from J; junction bases left unmatched: 6. Germline V gene sequence: CDR1 DFQATT, CDR2 SNEGSKA (reference sequence). CDR3 DNA: TGCAGTGCTAGAGATTACCTAGCGGGGGGGCCAGAGACCCAGTACTTC. It is translated as CSARDYLAGGPETQYF.

This clonotype has a handful of counts. The chain employs TRBV11-2 and TRBJ2-4; D uncertain. CDR3 length: 12 residues. The V end was cut by 0 bases, the J end by 7 bases, with 4 bases between. In germline, CDR1 is SGHAT, CDR2 FQNNGV. CDR3: CASSLDSNIQYF. The CDR3 DNA sequence: TGTGCCAGCAGCTTAGACTCCAACATTCAGTACTTC.

This clonotype was detected many times. The CDR3 sequence is CASRRQGSGTEAFF. The CDR3 DNA sequence: TGTGCCAGCAGACGACAGGGCTCAGGCACTGAAGCTTTCTTT. The chain joins TRBV12-3 or TRBV12-4 to TRBJ1-1; TRBD1 aligns across 7 bases. J was trimmed by 4 bases and V by 6 bases; bases with no gene match: 8. The CDR3 is 14 residues long.

The chain couples TRBV11-2 to TRBJ2-6; perhaps TRBD1 as D (6 bases). Germline-derived CDR1 and CDR2 are SGHAT and FQNNGV. Trimming left V 5 bases short and J 2 bases short, with 13 bases between. CDR3 length: 16 amino acids. In DNA, the CDR3 is TGTGCCAGCAGCCCTTCCAGGGGTGCTGGGGCCAACGTCCTGACTTTC. Amino acids: CASSPSRGAGANVLTF.

The table lists this clonotype with many counts. J is TRBJ2-3 and V is TRBV20-1; possibly TRBD1 for D (6 bases). The V end lost 2 bases, the J end lost 2 bases, and 11 bases lay between the germline ends. CDR1 and CDR2 (germline): DFQATT, SNEGSKA (reference sequence). CDR3 length equals 14 residues. The CDR3 protein is CSARIQGHTDTQYF. The CDR3 DNA is TGCAGTGCTAGAATCCAGGGACACACAGATACGCAGTATTTT.

The sample holds a few counts of this clonotype. The junction differs from germline at one of its ends, possibly a read error. V usage is TRBV28 and J usage is TRBJ1-5, with 10 nucleotides matching TRBD1. In germline, CDR1 is MDHEN, CDR2 SYDVKM. This CDR3 spans 15 amino acids. The chain's CDR3 is CLSGTGVMGNQPQHF. The CDR3 DNA reads as TGCCTGTCCGGGACAGGGGTTATGGGCAATCAGCCCCAGCATTTT. Full variable domain (missing parts from reference TRBV28 and TRBJ1-5): DVKVTQSSRYLVKRTGEKVFLECVQDMDHENMFWYRQDPGLGLRLIYFSYDVKMKEKGDIPEGYSVSREKKERFSLILESASTNQTSMYLCLSGTGVMGNQPQHFGDGTRLSIL.

This clonotype has only a few counts. This chain joins TRBV11-2 and TRBJ2-7, with D tentatively TRBD2 (6 bases). The V end was cut by 5 bases, the J end by 0 bases, with 17 bases between. The length of the CDR3 is 16 residues. In germline, CDR1 is SGHAT, CDR2 FQNNGV. Here the CDR3 reads CASSNPGLLSSYEQYF. The CDR3 DNA is TGTGCCAGCAGCAACCCGGGACTCCTGAGCTCCTACGAGCAGTACTTC.

The chain combines TRBV30 with TRBJ2-3; TRBD1 matches 8 bases. V was clipped by 0 bases and J by 6 bases; unmatched bases: 5. The CDR3 extends over 14 amino acids. Germline CDR1 is GTSNPN and CDR2 is SVGIG (reference sequence). CDR3 sequence (DNA): TGTGCCTGGAGTGTTGTTCAGGGGGCGGATACGCAGTATTTT. Amino acids: CAWSVVQGADTQYF.

This rearrangement joins TRBV21-1 to TRBJ2-7; TRBD1, the table's D call, lacks a check against the DNA. TRBV21-1 is assigned pseudogene status. The CDR3 contains 16 residues. The CDR3 coding sequence is TGTGCCAGCAGCAAACCGCGAGGGGTAATATCCTACGAGCAGTACTTC. Protein product: CASSKPRGVISYEQYF.

Concerning this clonotype: A junction end diverges from the germline sequence, so it may reflect a read error. The chain recombines TRBV4-2 with TRBJ2-1; D is unresolved. This CDR3 spans 15 amino acids. CDR1 and CDR2 from the germline V gene are LGHNA and YNFKEQ. The CDR3 DNA reads as TGTGCCAGAAGCCAAGATTTAACAGCGAACAATGAGCAGTTCTTC. Translating gives CARSQDLTANNEQFF.

This chain joins TRBV20-1 and TRBJ2-3; 13 bases are shared with TRBD2. V lost 1 base to trimming and J lost 4 bases; unmatched junction nucleotides: 2. This CDR3 contains 15 residues. CDR1 is DFQATT and CDR2 is SNEGSKA in the germline V gene (reference sequence). DNA of the CDR3: TGCAGTGCTAGAGGACTAGCGGGGGGACCAGATACGCAGTATTTT. Protein: CSARGLAGGPDTQYF.

The chain employs TRBV7-9 and TRBJ2-1; weak D call: TRBD1 (5 bases). With 5 bases removed from V and 4 bases from J, the gap between germline ends came to 15 bases. Germline values: CDR1 SEHNR, CDR2 FQNEAQ (reference sequence). This CDR3 has 15 residues. CDR3 amino acids: CASSPRAGKYNEQFF. CDR3 nucleotides: TGTGCCAGCAGCCCCCGGGCAGGGAAATACAATGAGCAGTTCTTC.

This clonotype was seen a handful of times. This chain joins TRBV6-2 or TRBV6-3 and TRBJ1-2; 11 positions agree with TRBD1. V lost 4 bases and J lost 8; bases outside the gene matches: 9. Germline-derived CDR1 and CDR2 are MNHEY and SVGEGT. This CDR3 has 15 residues. The CDR3 nucleotides are TGTGCCAGCAGTTTTGCAGGACAGGGGGCTCGCGGCTACACCTTC. Encoded protein: CASSFAGQGARGYTF.